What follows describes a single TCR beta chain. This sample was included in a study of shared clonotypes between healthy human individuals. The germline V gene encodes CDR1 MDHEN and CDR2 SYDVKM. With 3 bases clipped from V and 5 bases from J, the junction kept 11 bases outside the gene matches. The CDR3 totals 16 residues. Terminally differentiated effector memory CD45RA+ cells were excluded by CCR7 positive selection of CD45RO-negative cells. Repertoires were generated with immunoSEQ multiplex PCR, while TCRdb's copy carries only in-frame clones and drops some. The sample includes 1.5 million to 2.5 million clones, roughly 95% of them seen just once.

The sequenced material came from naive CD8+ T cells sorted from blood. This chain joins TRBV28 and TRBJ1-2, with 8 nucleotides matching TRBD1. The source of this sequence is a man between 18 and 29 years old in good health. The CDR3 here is CASSFPSTGANYGYTF. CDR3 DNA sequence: TGTGCCAGCAGTTTCCCCTCGACAGGGGCGAATTATGGCTACACCTTC.